Given below is one T cell receptor beta chain in context. The antigen this receptor binds is unknown. No quality values exist for individual bases; no much larger clone is one base distant. To prepare the library, the immunoSEQ multiplex PCR assay was applied. The table comes from immuneACCESS by way of TCRdb, which keeps in-frame sequences with V and J called. Part of the clones is missing from these tables; in studies checked, under half for an unresolved V gene and the rest for unknown reasons. The sample table holds hundreds of thousands of clones, of which approximately 80% were seen once. The ten largest clones represent about an eighth of the sample. The CDR1 and CDR2 encoded by the germline V gene are SNHLY and FYNNEI. The CDR3 covers 12 residues, taking in both the cysteine and the phenylalanine. The sequence is cut down to CDR3 DNA, 36 bases in frame from base 1. V loses 5 bases of germline sequence and J loses 5 bases, and the interval between the two ends is 9 bases.

The data stem from a study of control samples from healthy donors and cancer patients (dated by TCRdb to 2020 to 2021). This sequence uses TRBV2 and TRBJ1-2; TRBD1 could be the D gene, as 6 bases match. The sequence was obtained from a woman aged 55-69 years with lung cancer. The sequenced sample consisted of PBMCs. The DNA sequence is given as TGTGCCAGCAGTCCGGGGGCATATGGCTACACCTTC. Its translation reads: CASSPGAYGYTF. Reference TRBV2 and TRBJ1-2 proteins supply the regions before and after the CDR3; the full variable domain is: EPEVTQTPSHQVTQMGQEVILRCVPISNHLYFYWYRQILGQKVEFLVSFYNNEISEKSEIFDDQFSVERPDGSNFTLKIRSTKLEDSAMYFCASSPGAYGYTFGSGTRLTVV.